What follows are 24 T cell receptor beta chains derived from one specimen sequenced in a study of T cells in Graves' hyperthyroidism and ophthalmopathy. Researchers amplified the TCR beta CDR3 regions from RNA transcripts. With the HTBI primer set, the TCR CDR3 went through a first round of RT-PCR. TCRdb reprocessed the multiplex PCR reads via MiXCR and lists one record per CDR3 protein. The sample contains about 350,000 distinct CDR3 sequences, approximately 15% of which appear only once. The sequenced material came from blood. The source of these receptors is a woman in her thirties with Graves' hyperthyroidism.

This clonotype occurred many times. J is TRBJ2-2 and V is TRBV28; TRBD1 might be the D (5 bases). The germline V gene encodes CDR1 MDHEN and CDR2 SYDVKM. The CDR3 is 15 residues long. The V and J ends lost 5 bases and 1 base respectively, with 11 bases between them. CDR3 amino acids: CASSPNQGNTGELFF. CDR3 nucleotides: TGTGCCAGCAGTCCCAACCAGGGGAACACCGGGGAGCTGTTTTTT.

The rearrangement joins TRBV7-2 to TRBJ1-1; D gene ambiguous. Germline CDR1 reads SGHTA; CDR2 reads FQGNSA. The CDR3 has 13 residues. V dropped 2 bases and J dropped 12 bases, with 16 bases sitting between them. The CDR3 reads CASSLSLPESPFF. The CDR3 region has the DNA TGTGCCAGCAGCTTAAGCCTCCCTGAAAGTCCTTTCTTT. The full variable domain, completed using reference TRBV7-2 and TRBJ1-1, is GAGVSQSPSNKVTEKGKDVELRCDPISGHTALYWYRQSLGQGLEFLIYFQGNSAPDKSGLPSDRFSAERTGGSVSTLTIQRTQQEDSAVYLCASSLSLPESPFFGQGTRLTVV.

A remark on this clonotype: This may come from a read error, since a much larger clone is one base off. The CDR3 spells CTSSEGASTEAFF. CDR3 bases: TGTACCAGCAGTGAGGGGGCCTCGACTGAAGCTTTCTTT. The rearrangement joins TRBV25-1 to TRBJ1-1; 7 positions agree with TRBD1. Germline V gene sequence: CDR1 MGHDK, CDR2 SYGVNS. This CDR3 has 13 residues.

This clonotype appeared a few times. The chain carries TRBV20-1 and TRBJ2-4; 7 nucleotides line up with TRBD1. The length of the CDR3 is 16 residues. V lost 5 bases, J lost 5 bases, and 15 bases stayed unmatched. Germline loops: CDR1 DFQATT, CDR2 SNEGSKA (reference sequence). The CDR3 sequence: CSAPTFHRGNENIQYF. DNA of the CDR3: TGCAGTGCTCCTACCTTCCACAGGGGCAATGAAAACATTCAGTACTTC.

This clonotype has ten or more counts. CDR3 sequence reads: CASSSMRLASYEQYF. The CDR3 region has the DNA TGTGCCAGCAGCTCCATGAGACTAGCATCCTACGAGCAGTACTTC. The chain uses TRBV11-2 and TRBJ2-7; 7 positions agree with TRBD2. The CDR3 is 15 residues long. J lost 1 base, V lost 4 bases, and 7 bases had no gene match. The germline V gene has CDR1 SGHAT and CDR2 FQNNGV.

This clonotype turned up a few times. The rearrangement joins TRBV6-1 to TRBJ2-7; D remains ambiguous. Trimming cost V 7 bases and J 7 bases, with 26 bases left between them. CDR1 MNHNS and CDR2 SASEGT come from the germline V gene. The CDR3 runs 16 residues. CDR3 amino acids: CASILFFSFALGEQYF. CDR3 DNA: TGTGCCAGCATCCTGTTCTTCAGCTTCGCTTTGGGGGAGCAGTACTTC.

CDR3 in amino acids: CSVRPPPAGGPTDTQYF. The CDR3 DNA follows: TGCAGCGTTCGACCCCCCCCAGCGGGAGGGCCAACAGATACGCAGTATTTT. This chain connects TRBV29-1 to TRBJ2-3, with TRBD2 identical over 10 bases. V was clipped by 5 bases and J by 3 bases; unmatched bases: 14. The CDR3 covers 17 residues. Germline loops: CDR1 SQVTM, CDR2 ANQGSEA.

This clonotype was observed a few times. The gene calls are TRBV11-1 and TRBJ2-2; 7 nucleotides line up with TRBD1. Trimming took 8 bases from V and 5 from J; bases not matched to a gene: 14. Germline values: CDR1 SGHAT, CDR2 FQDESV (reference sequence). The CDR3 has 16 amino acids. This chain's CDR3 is CASAMDEGARTGELFF. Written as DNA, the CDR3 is TGTGCCAGCGCGATGGATGAGGGGGCGAGGACCGGGGAGCTGTTTTTT.

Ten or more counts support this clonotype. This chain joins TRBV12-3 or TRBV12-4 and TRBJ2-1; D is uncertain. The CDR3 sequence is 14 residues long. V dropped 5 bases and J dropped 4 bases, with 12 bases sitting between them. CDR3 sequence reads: CASSQRREYNEQFF. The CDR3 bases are TGTGCCAGCAGTCAGAGACGTGAGTACAATGAGCAGTTCTTC.

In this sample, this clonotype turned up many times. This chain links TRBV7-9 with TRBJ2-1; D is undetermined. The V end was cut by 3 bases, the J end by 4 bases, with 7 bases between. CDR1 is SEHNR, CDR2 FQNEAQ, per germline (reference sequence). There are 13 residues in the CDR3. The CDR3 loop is CASSFGPYNEQFF. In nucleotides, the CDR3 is TGTGCCAGCAGCTTCGGCCCTTACAATGAGCAGTTCTTC.

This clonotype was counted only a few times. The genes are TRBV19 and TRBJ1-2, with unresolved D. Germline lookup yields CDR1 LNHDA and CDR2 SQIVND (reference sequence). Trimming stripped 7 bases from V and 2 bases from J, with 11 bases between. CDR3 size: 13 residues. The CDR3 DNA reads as TGTGCCAGTAAAGGGCCCGGGAACTATGGCTACACCTTC. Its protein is CASKGPGNYGYTF. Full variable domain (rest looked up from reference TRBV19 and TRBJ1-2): DGGITQSPKYLFRKEGQNVTLSCEQNLNHDAMYWYRQDPGQGLRLIYYSQIVNDFQKGDIAEGYSVSREKKESFPLTVTSAQKNPTAFYLCASKGPGNYGYTFGSGTRLTVV.

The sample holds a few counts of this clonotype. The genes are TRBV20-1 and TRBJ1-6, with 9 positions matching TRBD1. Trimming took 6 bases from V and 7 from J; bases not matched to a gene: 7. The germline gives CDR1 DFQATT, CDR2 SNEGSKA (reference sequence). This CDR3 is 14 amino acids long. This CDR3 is CSAQTGTGNSPLHF. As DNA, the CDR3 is TGCAGTGCACAGACCGGGACAGGGAATTCACCCCTCCACTTT.

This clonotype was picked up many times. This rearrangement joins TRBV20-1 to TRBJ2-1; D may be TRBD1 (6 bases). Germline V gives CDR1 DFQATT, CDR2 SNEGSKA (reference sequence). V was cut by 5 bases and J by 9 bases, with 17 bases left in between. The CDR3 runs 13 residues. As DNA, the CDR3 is TGCAGTGCTGCGCCCCGTAGGGGGAGTGAGCAGTTCTTC. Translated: CSAAPRRGSEQFF.

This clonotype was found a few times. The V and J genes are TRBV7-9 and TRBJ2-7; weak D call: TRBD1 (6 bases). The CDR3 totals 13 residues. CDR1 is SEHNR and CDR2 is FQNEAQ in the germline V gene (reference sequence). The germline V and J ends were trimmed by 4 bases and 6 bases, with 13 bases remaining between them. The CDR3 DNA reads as TGTGCCAGCAGCTCATACAGGGATTCCGAGCAGTACTTC. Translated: CASSSYRDSEQYF.

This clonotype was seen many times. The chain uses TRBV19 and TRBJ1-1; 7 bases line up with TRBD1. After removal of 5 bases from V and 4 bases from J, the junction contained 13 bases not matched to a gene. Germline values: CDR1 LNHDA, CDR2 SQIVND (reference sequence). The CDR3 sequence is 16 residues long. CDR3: CASSPWTGRGITEAFF. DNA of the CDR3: TGTGCCAGTAGTCCTTGGACAGGCCGAGGGATCACTGAAGCTTTCTTT.

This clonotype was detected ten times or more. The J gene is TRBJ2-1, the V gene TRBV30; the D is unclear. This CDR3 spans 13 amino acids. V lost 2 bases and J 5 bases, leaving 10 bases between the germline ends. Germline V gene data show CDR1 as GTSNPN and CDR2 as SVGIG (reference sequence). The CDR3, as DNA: TGTGCCTGGAGTTACAACCTTAACAATGAGCAGTTCTTC. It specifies CAWSYNLNNEQFF.

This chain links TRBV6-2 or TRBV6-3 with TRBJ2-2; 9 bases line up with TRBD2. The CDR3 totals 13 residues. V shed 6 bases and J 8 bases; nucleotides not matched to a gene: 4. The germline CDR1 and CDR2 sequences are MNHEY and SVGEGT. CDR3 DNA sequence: TGTGCCAGCAGCCGGGGACTAGCAGGGGAGCTGTTTTTT. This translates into CASSRGLAGELFF.

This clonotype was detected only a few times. The CDR3 is CASSDGPGNTIYF. The CDR3 DNA is TGTGCCAGCAGTGACGGTCCAGGAAACACCATATATTTT. The chain has TRBV6-1 and TRBJ1-3; D remains ambiguous. V was clipped by 3 bases and J by 4 bases, with 7 bases between them. The CDR3 contains 13 residues. Germline CDR1 reads MNHNS; CDR2 reads SASEGT.

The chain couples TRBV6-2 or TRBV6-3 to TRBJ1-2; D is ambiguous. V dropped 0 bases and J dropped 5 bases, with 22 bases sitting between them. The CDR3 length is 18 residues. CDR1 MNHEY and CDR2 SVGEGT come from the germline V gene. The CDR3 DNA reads TGTGCCAGCAGTTACTCGATTTGGCTCGCCCGATTTAAGTATGGCTACACCTTC. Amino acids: CASSYSIWLARFKYGYTF.

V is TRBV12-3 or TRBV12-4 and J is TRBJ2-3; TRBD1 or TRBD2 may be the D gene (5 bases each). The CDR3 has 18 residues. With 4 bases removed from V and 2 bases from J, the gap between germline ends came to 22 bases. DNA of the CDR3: TGTGCCAGCAGTTCCTTGGGCCGGGACCCTCCTTACACAGATACGCAGTATTTT. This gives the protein CASSSLGRDPPYTDTQYF.

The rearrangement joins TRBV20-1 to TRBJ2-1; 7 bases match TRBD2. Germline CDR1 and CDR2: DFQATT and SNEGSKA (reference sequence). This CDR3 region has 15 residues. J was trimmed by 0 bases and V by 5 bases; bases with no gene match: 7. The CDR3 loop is CSALAASSSYNEQFF. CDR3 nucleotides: TGCAGTGCTCTAGCGGCTTCGAGCTCCTACAATGAGCAGTTCTTC.

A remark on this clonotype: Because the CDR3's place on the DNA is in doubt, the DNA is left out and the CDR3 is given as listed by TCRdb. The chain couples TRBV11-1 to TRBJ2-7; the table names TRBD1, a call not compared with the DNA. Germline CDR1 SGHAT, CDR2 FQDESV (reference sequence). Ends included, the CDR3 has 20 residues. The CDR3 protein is CASSFYICSARGGQEYEQYF.

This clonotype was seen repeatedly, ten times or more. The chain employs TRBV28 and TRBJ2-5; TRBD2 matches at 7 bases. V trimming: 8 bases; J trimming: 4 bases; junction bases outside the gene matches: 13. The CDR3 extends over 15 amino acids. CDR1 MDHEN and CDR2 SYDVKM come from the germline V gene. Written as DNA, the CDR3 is TGTGCCAGCCGGGAAGTTATGGGAGGGGCAGAGACCCAGTACTTC. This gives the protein CASREVMGGAETQYF.

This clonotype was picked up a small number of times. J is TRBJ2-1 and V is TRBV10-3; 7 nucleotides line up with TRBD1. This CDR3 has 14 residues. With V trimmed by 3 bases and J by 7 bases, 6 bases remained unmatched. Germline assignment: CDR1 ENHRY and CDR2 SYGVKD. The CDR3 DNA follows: TGTGCCATCAGTGACCAGGGGGTGGTTAATGAGCAGTTCTTC. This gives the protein CAISDQGVVNEQFF.